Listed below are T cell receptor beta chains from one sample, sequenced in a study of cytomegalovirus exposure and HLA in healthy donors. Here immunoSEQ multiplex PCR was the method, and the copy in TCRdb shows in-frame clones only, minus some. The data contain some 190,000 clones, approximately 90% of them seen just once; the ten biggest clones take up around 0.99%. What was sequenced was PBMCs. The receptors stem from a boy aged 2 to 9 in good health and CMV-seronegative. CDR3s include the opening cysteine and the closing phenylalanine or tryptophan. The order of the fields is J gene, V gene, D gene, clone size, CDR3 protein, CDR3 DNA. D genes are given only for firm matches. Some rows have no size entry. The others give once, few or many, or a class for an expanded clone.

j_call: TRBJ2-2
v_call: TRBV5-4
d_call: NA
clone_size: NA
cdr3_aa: CASSFIVDTGELFF
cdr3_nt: TGTGCCAGCAGCTTTATAGTAGACACCGGGGAGCTGTTTTTT

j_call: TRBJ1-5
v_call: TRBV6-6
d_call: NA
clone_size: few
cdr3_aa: CASSSRISNQPQHF
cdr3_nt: TGTGCCAGCAGTTCGCGCATTAGCAATCAGCCCCAGCATTTT

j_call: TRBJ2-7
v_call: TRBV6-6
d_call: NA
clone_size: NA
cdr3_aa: CASSYGLNEQYF
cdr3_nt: TGTGCCAGCAGTTACGGGCTGAACGAGCAGTACTTC

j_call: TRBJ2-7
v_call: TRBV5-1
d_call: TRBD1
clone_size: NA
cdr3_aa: CASSWGQGSSHEQYF
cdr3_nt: TGCGCCAGCAGCTGGGGACAGGGGTCTAGCCACGAGCAGTACTTC

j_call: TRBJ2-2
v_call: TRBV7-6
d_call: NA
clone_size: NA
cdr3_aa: CASSFLDWNTGELFF
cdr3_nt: TGTGCCAGCAGTTTTCTCGACTGGAACACCGGGGAGCTGTTTTTT

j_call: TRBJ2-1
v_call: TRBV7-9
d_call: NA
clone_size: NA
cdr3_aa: CSSSDTSPSYNEQFF
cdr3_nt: TGTTCCAGCAGCGATACTAGCCCTTCCTACAATGAGCAGTTCTTC

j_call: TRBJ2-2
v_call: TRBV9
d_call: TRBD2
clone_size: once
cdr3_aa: CASSVGVGLAGAELFF
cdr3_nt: TGTGCCAGCAGCGTAGGGGTGGGACTAGCGGGGGCGGAGCTGTTTTTT

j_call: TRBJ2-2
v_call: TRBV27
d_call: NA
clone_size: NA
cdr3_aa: CASSFWQGGTGELFF
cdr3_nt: TGTGCCAGCAGTTTCTGGCAGGGCGGTACCGGGGAGCTGTTTTTT

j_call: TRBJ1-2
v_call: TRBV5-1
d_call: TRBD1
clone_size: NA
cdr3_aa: CASSLEGANYGYTF
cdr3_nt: TGCGCCAGCAGCTTGGAGGGGGCCAACTATGGCTACACCTTC

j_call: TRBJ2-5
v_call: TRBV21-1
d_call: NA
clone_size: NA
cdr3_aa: CASSRDRGTGQYF
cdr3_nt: TGTGCCAGCAGTCGGGACAGGGGAACGGGGCAGTACTTC

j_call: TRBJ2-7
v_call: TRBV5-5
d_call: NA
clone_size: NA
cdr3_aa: CASSIGHPSYEQYF
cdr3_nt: TGTGCCAGCAGTATCGGACACCCCTCCTACGAGCAGTACTTC

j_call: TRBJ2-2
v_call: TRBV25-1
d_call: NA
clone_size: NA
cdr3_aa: CASNGSPGELFF
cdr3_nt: TGTGCCAGCAATGGGAGCCCCGGGGAGCTGTTTTTT

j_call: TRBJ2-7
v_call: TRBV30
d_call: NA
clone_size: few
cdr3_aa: CAWSVQLVTEQYF
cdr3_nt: TGTGCCTGGAGTGTACAATTGGTAACAGAGCAGTACTTC

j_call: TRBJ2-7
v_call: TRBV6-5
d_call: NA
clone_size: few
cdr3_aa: CATQGYGEQYF
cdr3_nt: TGTGCCACCCAGGGATATGGCGAGCAGTACTTC

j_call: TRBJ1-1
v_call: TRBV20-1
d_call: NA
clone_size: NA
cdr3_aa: CSIQENTEAFF
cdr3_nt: TGCAGTATACAGGAGAACACTGAAGCTTTCTTT

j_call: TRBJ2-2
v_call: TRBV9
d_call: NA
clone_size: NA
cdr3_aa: CASSVGPRRRNTGELFF
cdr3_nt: TGTGCCAGCAGCGTAGGGCCCAGAAGAAGAAACACCGGGGAGCTGTTTTTT

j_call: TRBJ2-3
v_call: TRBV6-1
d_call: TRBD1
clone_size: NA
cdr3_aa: CASRDRGTDTQYF
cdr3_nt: TGTGCCAGCAGAGACAGGGGCACAGATACGCAGTATTTT

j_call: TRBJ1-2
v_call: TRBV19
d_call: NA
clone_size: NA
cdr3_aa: CASSIQAGTNYGYTF
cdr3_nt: TGTGCCAGTAGTATTCAGGCGGGCACCAACTATGGCTACACCTTC

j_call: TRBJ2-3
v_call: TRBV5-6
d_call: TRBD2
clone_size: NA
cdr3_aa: CASSLELAGPDTQYF
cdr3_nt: TGTGCCAGCAGCTTGGAACTAGCGGGGCCAGATACGCAGTATTTT

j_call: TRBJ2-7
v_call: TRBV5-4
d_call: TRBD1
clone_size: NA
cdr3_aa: CASSLLTGGGEQYF
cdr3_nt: TGTGCCAGCAGCTTATTAACAGGGGGAGGCGAGCAGTACTTC

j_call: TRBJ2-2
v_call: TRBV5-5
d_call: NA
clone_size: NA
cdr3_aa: CASSLTVNTGELFF
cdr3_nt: TGTGCCAGCAGCTTAACAGTAAACACCGGGGAGCTGTTTTTT

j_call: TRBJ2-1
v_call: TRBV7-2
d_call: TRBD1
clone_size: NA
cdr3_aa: CAVPGQGAYEQFF
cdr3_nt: TGTGCCGTACCGGGACAGGGGGCTTATGAGCAGTTCTTC

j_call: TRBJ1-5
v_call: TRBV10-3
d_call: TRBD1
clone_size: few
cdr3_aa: CAISGTGVQPQHF
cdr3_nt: TGTGCCATCAGTGGGACAGGGGTCCAGCCCCAGCATTTT

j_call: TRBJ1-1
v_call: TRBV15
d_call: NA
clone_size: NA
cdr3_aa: CATSSLYTEAFF
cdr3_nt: TGTGCCACCAGCAGCCTTTACACTGAAGCTTTCTTT

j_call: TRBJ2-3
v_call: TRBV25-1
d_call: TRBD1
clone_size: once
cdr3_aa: CASSVRGQGSDTQYF
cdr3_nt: TGTGCCAGCAGTGTTCGGGGACAGGGTTCCGATACGCAGTATTTT

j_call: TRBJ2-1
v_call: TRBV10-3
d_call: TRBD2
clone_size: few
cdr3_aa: CAISESRTSGRAGYNEQFF
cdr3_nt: TGTGCCATCAGTGAGTCCAGGACTAGCGGGAGGGCCGGTTACAATGAGCAGTTCTTC

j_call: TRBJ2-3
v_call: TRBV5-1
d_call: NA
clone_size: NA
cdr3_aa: CASSVVGRGYTDTQYF
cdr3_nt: TGCGCCAGCAGCGTCGTGGGACGGGGGTACACAGATACGCAGTATTTT

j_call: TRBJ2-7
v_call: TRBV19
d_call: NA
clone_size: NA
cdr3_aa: CAQGWDPYEQYF
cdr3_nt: TGTGCCCAGGGGTGGGACCCCTACGAGCAGTACTTC

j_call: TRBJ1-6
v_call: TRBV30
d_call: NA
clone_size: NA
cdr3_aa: CAWSTGQGNSPLHF
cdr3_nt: TGCGCCTGGAGTACCGGGCAGGGGAATTCACCCCTCCACTTT

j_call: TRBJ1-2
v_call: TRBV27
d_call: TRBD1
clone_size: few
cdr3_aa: CASRGTGNYGYTF
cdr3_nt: TGTGCCAGCAGGGGGACAGGGAACTATGGCTACACCTTC

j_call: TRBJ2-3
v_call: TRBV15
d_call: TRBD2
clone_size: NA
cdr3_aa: CATSTSERGGHDTQYF
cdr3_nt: TGTGCCACCAGCACATCAGAGCGGGGGGGCCATGATACGCAGTATTTT

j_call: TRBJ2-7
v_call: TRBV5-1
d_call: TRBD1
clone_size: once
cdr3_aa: CASSRGQGNYEQYF
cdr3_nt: TGCGCCAGCAGCCGGGGACAGGGGAACTACGAGCAGTACTTC

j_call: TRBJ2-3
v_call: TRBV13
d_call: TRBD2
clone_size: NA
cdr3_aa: CASSLGLAGSLTDTQYF
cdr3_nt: TGTGCCAGCAGCTTAGGACTAGCGGGTTCACTAACAGATACGCAGTATTTT

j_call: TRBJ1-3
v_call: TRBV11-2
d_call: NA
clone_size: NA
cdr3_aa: CASSSSRGGAGNTIYF
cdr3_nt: TGTGCCAGCAGCTCGAGTAGGGGGGGAGCTGGAAACACCATATATTTT

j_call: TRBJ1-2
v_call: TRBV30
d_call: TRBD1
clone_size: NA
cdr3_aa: CAWSPMGQGRF
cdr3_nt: TGTGCCTGGAGCCCGATGGGACAGGGCCGTTTC

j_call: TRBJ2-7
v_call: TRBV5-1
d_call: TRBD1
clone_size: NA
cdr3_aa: CASSVTGGHEQYF
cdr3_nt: TGCGCCAGCAGCGTGACAGGGGGCCACGAGCAGTACTTC

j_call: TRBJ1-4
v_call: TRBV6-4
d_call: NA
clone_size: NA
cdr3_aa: CASYTQTGRLTTNEKLFF
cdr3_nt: TGTGCCAGCTACACCCAAACAGGGCGGCTAACAACTAATGAAAAACTGTTTTTT

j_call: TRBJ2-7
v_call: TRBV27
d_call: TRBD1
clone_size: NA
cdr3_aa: CASSFGTGRTYEQYF
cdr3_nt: TGTGCCAGCAGTTTCGGGACAGGACGCACCTACGAGCAGTACTTC

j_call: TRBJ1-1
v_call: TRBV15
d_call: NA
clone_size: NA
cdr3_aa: CATSRDRLTEAFF
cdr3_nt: TGTGCCACCAGCAGAGATCGGTTAACTGAAGCTTTCTTT

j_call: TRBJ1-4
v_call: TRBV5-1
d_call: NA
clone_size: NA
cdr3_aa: CASSLTGTPNEKLFF
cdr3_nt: TGCGCCAGCAGCTTAACAGGGACCCCTAATGAAAAACTGTTTTTT

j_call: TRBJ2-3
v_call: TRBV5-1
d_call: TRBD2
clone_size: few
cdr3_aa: CASSLSGLATDTQYF
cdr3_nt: TGCGCCAGCAGCTTGTCAGGACTAGCCACAGATACGCAGTATTTT

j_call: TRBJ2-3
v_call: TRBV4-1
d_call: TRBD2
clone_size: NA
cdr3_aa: CASSQEGTSGTARTDTQYF
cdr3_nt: TGCGCCAGCAGCCAAGAAGGGACTAGCGGGACCGCCCGCACAGATACGCAGTATTTT

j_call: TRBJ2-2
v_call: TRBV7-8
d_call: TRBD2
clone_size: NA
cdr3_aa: CASSLGLAGVRGTGELFF
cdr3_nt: TGTGCCAGCAGCTTAGGGCTAGCGGGGGTCAGAGGTACCGGGGAGCTGTTTTTT